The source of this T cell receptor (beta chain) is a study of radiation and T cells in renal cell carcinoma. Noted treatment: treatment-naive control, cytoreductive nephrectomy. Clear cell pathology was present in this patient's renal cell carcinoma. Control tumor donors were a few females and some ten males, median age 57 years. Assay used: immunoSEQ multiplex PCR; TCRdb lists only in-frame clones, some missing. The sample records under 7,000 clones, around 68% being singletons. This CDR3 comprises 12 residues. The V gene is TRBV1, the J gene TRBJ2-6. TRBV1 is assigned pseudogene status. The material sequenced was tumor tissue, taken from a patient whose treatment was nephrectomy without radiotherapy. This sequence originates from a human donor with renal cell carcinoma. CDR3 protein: CTSRCRANVLTF. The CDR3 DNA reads TGCACCAGCAGGTGTCGGGCCAACGTCCTGACTTTC.